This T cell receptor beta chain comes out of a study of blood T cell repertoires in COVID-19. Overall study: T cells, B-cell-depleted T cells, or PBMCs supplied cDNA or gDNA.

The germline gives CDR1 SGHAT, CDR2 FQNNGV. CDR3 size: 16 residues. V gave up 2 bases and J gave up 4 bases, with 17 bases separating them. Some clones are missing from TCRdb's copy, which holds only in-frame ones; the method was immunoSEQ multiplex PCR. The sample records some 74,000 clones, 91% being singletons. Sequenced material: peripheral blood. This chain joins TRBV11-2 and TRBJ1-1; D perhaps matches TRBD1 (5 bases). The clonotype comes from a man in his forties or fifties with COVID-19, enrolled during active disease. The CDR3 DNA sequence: TGTGCCAGCAGCTTATCTACCTTCGGGGGTCTCACTGAAGCTTTCTTT. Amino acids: CASSLSTFGGLTEAFF.